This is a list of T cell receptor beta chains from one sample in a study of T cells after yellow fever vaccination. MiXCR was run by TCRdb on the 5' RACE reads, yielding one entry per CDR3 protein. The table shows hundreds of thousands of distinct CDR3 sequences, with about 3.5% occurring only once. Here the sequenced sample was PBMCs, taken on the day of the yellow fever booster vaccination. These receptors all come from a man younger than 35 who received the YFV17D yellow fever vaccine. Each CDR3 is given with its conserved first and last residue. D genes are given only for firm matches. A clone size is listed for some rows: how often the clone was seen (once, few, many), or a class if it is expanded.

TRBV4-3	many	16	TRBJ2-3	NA	CASSQVLAGRTDTQYF	TGCGCCAGCAGCCAAGTTTTGGCAGGGCGCACAGATACGCAGTATTTT
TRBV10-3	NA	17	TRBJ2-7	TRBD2	CAIRPWTSGGEEYEQYF	TGTGCCATCAGGCCCTGGACTAGCGGGGGGGAAGAATACGAGCAGTACTTC
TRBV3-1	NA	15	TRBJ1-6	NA	CASSQRQVDNSPLHF	TGTGCCAGCAGCCAAAGGCAAGTGGATAATTCACCCCTCCACTTT
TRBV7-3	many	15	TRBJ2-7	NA	CASSLARAGLYEQYF	TGTGCCAGCAGCTTAGCGCGAGCGGGTCTCTACGAGCAGTACTTC
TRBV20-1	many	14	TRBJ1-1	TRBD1	CSARDRGGVTEAFF	TGCAGTGCTAGAGATAGAGGGGGCGTCACTGAAGCTTTCTTT
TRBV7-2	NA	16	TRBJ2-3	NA	CASSLVGGGPPDTQYF	TGTGCCAGCAGCTTAGTAGGTGGGGGCCCCCCAGATACGCAGTATTTT
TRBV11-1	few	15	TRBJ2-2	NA	CASSSIGGGTGELFF	TGTGCCAGCAGCTCTATCGGGGGTGGTACCGGGGAGCTGTTTTTT
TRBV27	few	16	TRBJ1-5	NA	CASSSLRPAPNQPQHF	TGTGCCAGCAGTTCCCTTAGACCTGCCCCTAATCAGCCCCAGCATTTT
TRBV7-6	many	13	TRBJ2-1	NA	CASSLQAPAEQFF	TGTGCCAGCAGCTTACAGGCCCCCGCTGAGCAGTTCTTC
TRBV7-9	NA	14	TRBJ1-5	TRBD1	CASSAQGNSQPQHF	TGTGCCAGCAGCGCACAGGGGAACTCACAGCCCCAGCATTTT
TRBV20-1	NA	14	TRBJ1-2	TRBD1	CSAETGTAVYGYTF	TGCAGTGCGGAGACTGGGACAGCAGTTTATGGCTACACCTTC
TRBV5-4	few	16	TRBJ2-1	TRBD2	CASSHPRLAGGNEQFF	TGTGCCAGCAGCCATCCCAGACTAGCGGGGGGAAATGAGCAGTTCTTC
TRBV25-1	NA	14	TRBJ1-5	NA	CASRGWGSNQPQHF	TGTGCCAGCAGGGGTTGGGGTAGCAATCAGCCCCAGCATTTT
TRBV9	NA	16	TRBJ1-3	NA	CASSVDSGISGNTIYF	TGTGCCAGCAGCGTAGACTCAGGCATCTCTGGAAACACCATATATTTT
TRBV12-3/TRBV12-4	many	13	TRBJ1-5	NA	CASSLPGNQPQHF	TGTGCCAGCAGCCTTCCGGGCAATCAGCCCCAGCATTTT
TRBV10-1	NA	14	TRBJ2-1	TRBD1	CASTGQGSDNEQFF	TGCGCCAGCACTGGACAGGGGTCGGACAATGAGCAGTTCTTC
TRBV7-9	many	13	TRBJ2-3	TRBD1	CASSLGRDSPPHF	TGTGCCAGCAGCTTAGGTCGGGACAGTCCTCCCCATTTT
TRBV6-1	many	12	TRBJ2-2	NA	CASSVQTGELFF	TGTGCCAGCAGTGTTCAGACTGGGGAGCTGTTTTTT
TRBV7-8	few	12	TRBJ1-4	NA	CASSLNSEKLFF	TGTGCCAGCAGCTTAAACTCTGAAAAACTGTTTTTT
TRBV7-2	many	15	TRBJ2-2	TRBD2	CASSLALAGSGELFF	TGTGCCAGCAGCTTAGCATTAGCGGGGTCCGGGGAGCTGTTTTTT
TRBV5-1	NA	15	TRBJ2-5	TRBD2	CASSSTGRDQETQYF	TGCGCCAGCAGCTCCACGGGGAGGGACCAAGAGACCCAGTACTTC
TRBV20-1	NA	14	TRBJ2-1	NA	CSARDPLASDEQFF	TGCAGTGCTAGAGATCCCCTAGCCTCCGATGAGCAGTTCTTC
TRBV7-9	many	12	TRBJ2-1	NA	CASSLYTKEQFF	TGTGCCAGCAGCTTATACACGAAGGAGCAGTTCTTC
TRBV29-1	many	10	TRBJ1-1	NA	CSVASTRAFF	TGCAGCGTTGCCTCAACGAGGGCTTTCTTT
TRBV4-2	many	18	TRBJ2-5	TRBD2	CASSLMGTSGGAGETQYF	TGTGCCAGCAGCCTGATGGGGACTAGCGGGGGGGCCGGGGAGACCCAGTACTTC
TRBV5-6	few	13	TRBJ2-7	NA	CASSLEQNYEQYF	TGTGCCAGCAGCTTAGAACAGAACTACGAGCAGTACTTC
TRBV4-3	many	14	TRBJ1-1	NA	CASSQDRGRTEAFF	TGCGCCAGCAGCCAAGACAGGGGAAGAACTGAAGCTTTCTTT
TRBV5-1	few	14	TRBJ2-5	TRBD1	CATNSGTGQETQYF	TGCGCCACCAACTCCGGGACAGGACAAGAGACCCAGTACTTC
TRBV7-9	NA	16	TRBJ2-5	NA	CASSLRAATVQETQYF	TGTGCCAGCAGCTTAAGGGCGGCGACAGTACAAGAGACCCAGTACTTC
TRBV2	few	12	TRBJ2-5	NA	CASSEIRETQYF	TGTGCCAGCAGTGAAATCAGGGAGACCCAGTACTTC